The 23 T cell receptor beta chains below come from one sample, sequenced in a study of T cell repertoires in cytomegalovirus infection. TCRdb redid the calling of the reads with MiXCR, one entry per CDR3 protein. The sample includes approximately 500,000 distinct CDR3 sequences, around 10% of them seen just once. Sequencing was performed on PBMCs. The source is a human donor in good health (CMV status not recorded). Some clones in this sample may be carry-over from other donors' samples.

In its sample, this clonotype was seen many times. The chain has TRBV5-4 and TRBJ1-1, with 8 bases fitting TRBD1. Germline assignment: CDR1 SGHNT and CDR2 YYREEE (reference sequence). The V segment lost 7 bases and the J segment 3 bases; nucleotides outside the gene matches: 2. The CDR3 length is 12 residues. For the CDR3, the DNA is TGTGCCAGCGGGACAGGTTACACTGAAGCTTTCTTT. Translated: CASGTGYTEAFF. Complete variable domain (other parts from reference TRBV5-4 and TRBJ1-1): ETGVTQSPTHLIKTRGQQVTLRCSSQSGHNTVSWYQQALGQGPQFIFQYYREEENGRGNFPPRFSGLQFPNYSSELNVNALELDDSALYLCASGTGYTEAFFGQGTRLTVV.

Many counts were recorded for this clonotype. The chain carries TRBV7-2 and TRBJ1-4; D is perhaps TRBD1 (6 bases). CDR1 and CDR2 from the germline V gene are SGHTA and FQGNSA. V shed 2 bases and J shed 4 bases, with 11 bases lying between them. The CDR3 has 15 amino acids. CDR3 sequence reads: CASSLRGENNEKLFF. CDR3 nucleotide sequence: TGTGCCAGCAGCTTAAGGGGGGAAAATAATGAAAAACTGTTTTTT.

V usage is TRBV5-6 and J usage is TRBJ1-5; maybe TRBD1 (6 bases). CDR1 and CDR2 (germline): SGHDT, YYEEEE. Trimming shortened V by 1 base and J by 2 bases, and 10 bases separated the two germline ends. The CDR3 has 15 amino acids. The CDR3: CASSLWRGGNQPQHF. CDR3 nucleotides: TGTGCCAGCAGCTTGTGGAGGGGGGGCAATCAGCCCCAGCATTTT. Using reference TRBV5-6 and TRBJ1-5 for the parts outside the CDR3, the full variable domain is DAGVTQSPTHLIKTRGQQVTLRCSPKSGHDTVSWYQQALGQGPQFIFQYYEEEERQRGNFPDRFSGHQFPNYSSELNVNALLLGDSALYLCASSLWRGGNQPQHFGDGTRLSIL.

This clonotype was recorded many times. The CDR3 here is CAISERDRDSNQPQHF. The CDR3 nucleotides read TGTGCCATCAGTGAGAGGGACAGAGATAGCAATCAGCCCCAGCATTTT. The chain uses TRBV10-3 and TRBJ1-5; 7 nucleotides line up with TRBD1. The CDR3 runs 16 residues. V dropped 2 bases and J dropped 0; count of bases not matched to a gene: 4. Germline values: CDR1 ENHRY, CDR2 SYGVKD.

The CDR3 coding sequence is TGTGCCAGCAGTTATCCAGGGACTGGGGCCAACGTCCTGACTTTC. This encodes CASSYPGTGANVLTF. V and J are TRBV6-2 or TRBV6-3 and TRBJ2-6, with D perhaps TRBD1 (5 bases). Looked up from germline, CDR1 is MNHEY and CDR2 is SVGEGT. This CDR3 has 15 residues. V lost 3 bases and J 2 bases, leaving 8 bases between the germline ends.

This clonotype was seen ten or more times. CDR3 loop: CASSPWAGRTDTQYF. CDR3 nucleotide sequence: TGTGCCAGCAGCCCCTGGGCGGGGCGGACAGATACGCAGTATTTT. The chain joins TRBV7-8 to TRBJ2-3; D might be TRBD2 (6 bases). The length of the CDR3 is 15 residues. Trimming left V 5 bases short and J 3 bases short, with 15 bases between. The germline V gene encodes CDR1 SGHVS and CDR2 FQNEAQ.

In this sample, this clonotype turned up many times. The rearrangement joins TRBV29-1 to TRBJ1-2; 8 bases line up with TRBD1. Unmatched junction bases numbered 4, after V lost 7 bases and J lost 3 bases. This CDR3 has 12 amino acids. In germline, CDR1 is SQVTM, CDR2 ANQGSEA. The CDR3 spells CSAGQGDYGYTF. DNA for the CDR3: TGCAGCGCAGGACAGGGAGACTATGGCTACACCTTC.

This clonotype was seen many times. The V gene is TRBV28, the J gene TRBJ2-7; a possible D gene is TRBD1 (5 bases). The germline CDR1 and CDR2 sequences are MDHEN and SYDVKM. V dropped 1 base and J dropped 5 bases, with 21 bases sitting between them. The CDR3 contains 17 residues. CDR3 amino acids: CASSLYGPPREPNEQYF. CDR3 DNA: TGTGCCAGCAGTTTATATGGACCACCCAGGGAACCCAACGAGCAGTACTTC.

This clonotype was recorded at least ten times. This rearrangement joins TRBV11-2 to TRBJ2-5; 10 nucleotides line up with TRBD2. This CDR3 is built from 16 residues. J gave up 1 base and V 3 bases, and 5 bases lay outside the gene matches. Germline V gene lookup returns CDR1 SGHAT and CDR2 FQNNGV. The CDR3 reads CASSFRLAGFQETQYF. The CDR3 coding sequence is TGTGCCAGCAGCTTTCGACTAGCGGGTTTCCAAGAGACCCAGTACTTC.

This clonotype was recorded at least ten times. The V gene is TRBV11-2, the J gene TRBJ1-1; possibly TRBD1 for D (6 bases). Trimming removed 5 bases at V and 4 bases at J, with 17 bases between. Germline V gene sequence: CDR1 SGHAT, CDR2 FQNNGV. The length of the CDR3 is 15 residues. CDR3 protein: CASSPIQGIGTEAFF. The CDR3 bases are TGTGCCAGCAGCCCAATACAGGGAATAGGCACTGAAGCTTTCTTT.

This clonotype was counted ten times or more. The rearrangement uses TRBV7-9 and TRBJ2-1, with 12 bases matching TRBD2. CDR1 and CDR2 (germline): SEHNR, FQNEAQ (reference sequence). V shed 4 bases and J 6 bases; nucleotides not matched to a gene: 4. The CDR3 is made up of 15 amino acids. The CDR3 DNA reads TGTGCCAGCAGCTCAACTAGCGGGGGGTTCAATGAGCAGTTCTTC. This encodes CASSSTSGGFNEQFF.

In its sample, this clonotype was seen many times. The V call is TRBV20-1, the J call TRBJ2-1, with 7 bases matching TRBD2. With V trimmed by 3 bases and J by 2 bases, 7 bases remained unmatched. CDR3 length: 15 residues. In germline, CDR1 is DFQATT, CDR2 SNEGSKA (reference sequence). The CDR3 here is CSASGGGRAYNEQFF. The CDR3 nucleotides read TGCAGTGCTAGCGGTGGGGGGAGGGCCTACAATGAGCAGTTCTTC.

This clonotype was recorded at least ten times. The chain employs TRBV12-3 or TRBV12-4 and TRBJ2-1; a weak D match, TRBD2 (6 bases). The V end was cut by 3 bases, the J end by 3 bases, with 12 bases between. The CDR3 has 15 amino acids. The chain's CDR3 is CASSFGGSIYNEQFF. DNA of the CDR3: TGTGCCAGCAGTTTTGGAGGGAGCATCTACAATGAGCAGTTCTTC.

This clonotype has a count of ten or more. The rearrangement links TRBV2 to TRBJ2-2; D not certain. The germline V gene encodes CDR1 SNHLY and CDR2 FYNNEI. The CDR3 is made up of 14 amino acids. Trimming stripped 7 bases from V and 4 bases from J, with 13 bases between. CDR3 in DNA: TGTGCCAGCACCGCGGCCTCGGGCACCGGGGAGCTGTTTTTT. Translated, it gives CASTAASGTGELFF.

This clonotype was seen repeatedly, ten times or more. This chain links TRBV2 with TRBJ2-6; 9 bases fit TRBD1. J lost 1 base, V lost 4 bases, and 5 bases had no gene match. The germline V gene has CDR1 SNHLY and CDR2 FYNNEI. This CDR3 spans 17 amino acids. CDR3 DNA: TGTGCCAGCAGTGCGGGGACAGGGCGGTCTGGGGCCAACGTCCTGACTTTC. It translates to CASSAGTGRSGANVLTF.

This clonotype has more than one count but fewer than ten. The genes are TRBV5-1 and TRBJ2-3; TRBD2 might be the D (5 bases). Trimming cost V 0 bases and J 2 bases, with 10 bases left between them. Germline V CDR1 and CDR2: SGHRS, YFSETQ. The CDR3 loop spans 15 amino acids. CDR3 in amino acids: CASSLVEGDTDTQYF. CDR3 nucleotides: TGCGCCAGCAGCTTGGTAGAGGGTGACACAGATACGCAGTATTTT.

This clonotype came up many times. CDR3: CSAPRGQNTEAFF. The CDR3 region has the DNA TGCAGTGCTCCTAGAGGACAAAACACTGAAGCTTTCTTT. V gene TRBV20-1 combines with J gene TRBJ1-1; possible D gene TRBD1, 5 bases. Germline CDR1 DFQATT, CDR2 SNEGSKA (reference sequence). The CDR3 is made up of 13 amino acids. Trimming left V 5 bases short and J 2 bases short, with 12 bases between.

This clonotype was observed many times. V is TRBV28 and J is TRBJ1-4; TRBD1 is a possible D gene (6 bases). Trimming stripped 3 bases from V and 4 bases from J, with 12 bases between. The CDR3 has 15 residues. Germline CDR1 and CDR2: MDHEN and SYDVKM. The CDR3 sequence is CASSLRGGVNEKLFF. The CDR3 bases are TGTGCCAGCAGTTTGAGAGGGGGTGTTAATGAAAAACTGTTTTTT.

The gene calls are TRBV2 and TRBJ2-7; tentative D call: TRBD2 (5 bases). Trimming left V 3 bases short and J 0 bases short, with 9 bases between. Germline CDR1 is SNHLY and CDR2 is FYNNEI. This CDR3 spans 14 amino acids. The CDR3 loop is CASSEEADSYEQYF. CDR3 in DNA: TGTGCCAGCAGTGAGGAAGCGGACTCCTACGAGCAGTACTTC.

Details on this clonotype: Germline and junction disagree at one end, which may indicate a read error. The CDR3 region has the DNA TGTGTCAGCAGTGAATGGCCCAAAGGAGCTTTCTTT. The encoded protein is CVSSEWPKGAFF. The rearrangement links TRBV25-1 to TRBJ1-1; no clear D. The CDR3 contains 12 residues. Germline V gives CDR1 MGHDK, CDR2 SYGVNS.

This clonotype occurred many times. The V call is TRBV10-3, the J call TRBJ1-2; D is undetermined. V was cut by 2 bases and J by 6 bases, with 7 bases left in between. The CDR3 totals 12 residues. CDR1 and CDR2 from the germline V gene are ENHRY and SYGVKD. The CDR3 sequence: CAISELTDGYTF. CDR3 nucleotide sequence: TGTGCCATCAGTGAGCTCACGGATGGCTACACCTTC.

In its sample, this clonotype was seen a few times. V is TRBV28 and J is TRBJ1-1, with 8 bases identical to TRBD1. This CDR3 spans 15 amino acids. Germline trimming cut 7 bases from V and 6 bases from J; bases unmatched to any gene: 13. CDR1 is MDHEN and CDR2 is SYDVKM in the germline V gene. CDR3 nucleotides: TGTGCCAGCAAAAACCGACAGGGGAGAACACCTGAAGCTTTCTTT. It yields the protein CASKNRQGRTPEAFF.

This clonotype was recorded at least ten times. The chain combines TRBV7-3 with TRBJ1-5; the D is unclear. The CDR3 is 13 residues long. Per germline, CDR1 SGHTA and CDR2 FQGTGA. V shed 2 bases and J shed 3 bases, with 5 bases lying between them. Here the CDR3 reads CASSLGNNQPQHF. The CDR3 coding sequence is TGTGCCAGCAGCTTAGGGAACAATCAGCCCCAGCATTTT.